The sequence of this T cell receptor (beta chain) was determined in a study of early T cells in non-severe SARS-CoV-2 infection. V was pared by 5 bases and J by 0 bases, with 9 bases between. The CDR3 runs to 14 residues. Germline assignment: CDR1 SGHTA and CDR2 FQGNSA. This clonotype was detected ten times or more. Researchers tagged individual cDNA molecules with unique molecular identifiers. MiXCR was run by TCRdb on the 5' RACE reads, yielding one entry per CDR3 protein. The table shows approximately 77,000 distinct CDR3 sequences, with roughly 12% occurring only once. This TCR came from an adult who was a healthcare worker with PCR-confirmed SARS-CoV-2 infection or an uninfected control (not recorded which). The donor label of this sample is uncertain. The chain couples TRBV7-2 to TRBJ2-3; D unresolved. The sample here was whole blood, taken at baseline. As DNA, the CDR3 is TGTGCCAGCAGCACCTTAGGCAGCACAGATACGCAGTATTTT. Translated, it gives CASSTLGSTDTQYF.